The source of this T cell receptor beta chain is a study of T cell responses to AZD1222 COVID-19 vaccine. The CDR3 contains 13 residues. V was clipped by 6 bases and J by 4 bases, with 13 bases between them. Germline-derived CDR1 and CDR2 are MNHEY and SVGAGI. Some clones are missing from TCRdb's copy, which holds only in-frame ones; the method was immunoSEQ multiplex PCR. The sample has 150,000 to 200,000 clones, roughly 94% seen once. Study-wide results and limits: Only 5 to 7 individuals given AZD1222 were seropositive at baseline. Females outnumbered males among donors, who were mostly white British; clonal diversity was possibly underestimated.

In the case of this clone: Its antigen is undetermined.

This chain links TRBV6-5 with TRBJ2-7; D uncertain. The sample was peripheral blood, taken 28 days after the second AZD1222 dose. The origin of this receptor is an adult who received the AZD1222 COVID-19 vaccine. DNA of the CDR3: TGTGCCAGCAGGGTGACGATGACTTACGAGCAGTACTTC. It codes for CASRVTMTYEQYF.